Presented here are 19 T cell receptor beta chains from one specimen sequenced in a study of OX40 agonist ivuxolimab in advanced cancers. Profiled with immunoSEQ multiplex PCR; TCRdb holds only in-frame clones, not every one. The data hold just over 60,000 clones, with 92% observed a single time. The input for sequencing was CD4+ or CD8+ T cells sorted from blood, taken in a trial of the OX40 agonist ivuxolimab. The receptors were sampled from an adult with an advanced solid tumor such as melanoma, head and neck, liver or kidney cancer.

The rearrangement uses TRBV19 and TRBJ2-7; the D gene is possibly TRBD2 (5 bases). The CDR3 is 12 amino acids. V was clipped by 5 bases and J by 5 bases, with 10 bases between them. Germline lookup yields CDR1 LNHDA and CDR2 SQIVND (reference sequence). The CDR3 region is CASSPRGNEQYF. The DNA for the CDR3 is TGTGCCAGTAGTCCACGGGGAAACGAGCAGTACTTC.

The chain combines TRBV5-5 with TRBJ2-3; D unclear. V was shortened by 2 bases and J by 4 bases, with 8 bases between the two germline ends. Germline lookup yields CDR1 SGHKS and CDR2 YYEKEE (reference sequence). CDR3 length: 13 amino acids. The CDR3: CASSFGQPDTQYF. CDR3 DNA: TGTGCCAGCAGCTTTGGTCAGCCAGATACGCAGTATTTT.

The chain joins TRBV11-2 to TRBJ2-2, with 7 bases matching TRBD2. The CDR3 loop spans 14 amino acids. Germline loops: CDR1 SGHAT, CDR2 FQNNGV. Unmatched junction bases numbered 10, after V lost 8 bases and J lost 7 bases. The CDR3 here is CASQGPGGSGELFF. The CDR3 bases are TGTGCCAGCCAGGGCCCCGGGGGGAGCGGGGAGCTGTTTTTT. Full variable domain (remainder filled in from reference TRBV11-2 and TRBJ2-2): EAGVAQSPRYKIIEKRQSVAFWCNPISGHATLYWYQQILGQGPKLLIQFQNNGVVDDSQLPKDRFSAERLKGVDSTLKIQPAKLEDSAVYLCASQGPGGSGELFFGEGSRLTVL.

V gene TRBV6-6 combines with J gene TRBJ1-1; D remains unclear. V was pared by 0 bases and J by 1 base, with 6 bases between. The length of the CDR3 is 14 residues. Germline CDR1 is MNHNY and CDR2 is SVGAGI (reference sequence). Here the CDR3 DNA reads TGTGCCAGCAGTTACTCGGGGAGGAACACTGAAGCTTTCTTT. Its translation is CASSYSGRNTEAFF.

V is TRBV30 and J is TRBJ2-4; no reliable D call. Germline loops: CDR1 GTSNPN, CDR2 SVGIG (reference sequence). Trimming took 2 bases from V and 0 from J, leaving 14 bases between them. The CDR3 sequence is 16 residues long. CDR3 sequence: CAWSITRSLAKNIQYF. In DNA, the CDR3 is TGTGCCTGGAGTATTACAAGGTCCCTAGCCAAAAACATTCAGTACTTC. Drawing the rest from reference TRBV30 and TRBJ2-4, the complete variable domain is SQTIHQWPATLVQPVGSPLSLECTVEGTSNPNLYWYRQAAGRGLQLLFYSVGIGQISSEVPQNLSASRPQDRQFILSSKKLLLSDSGFYLCAWSITRSLAKNIQYFGAGTRLSVL.

The chain is built from TRBV6-1 and TRBJ2-3, with TRBD2 identical over 10 bases. Looked up from germline, CDR1 is MNHNS and CDR2 is SASEGT. J gave up 14 bases and V 0 bases, and 8 bases lay outside the gene matches. The length of the CDR3 is 14 residues. The CDR3 DNA follows: TGTGCCAGCAGTGAAGCCCCACTAGCGGGAAGTTCGTATTTT. Encoded protein: CASSEAPLAGSSYF.

This chain joins TRBV7-2 and TRBJ2-1; D is unresolved. Trimming took off 4 bases at V and 0 bases at J, with 10 bases between the two ends. Germline loops: CDR1 SGHTA, CDR2 FQGNSA. This CDR3 is built from 15 residues. CDR3 in amino acids: CASSSRISSYNEQFF. The CDR3 nucleotides read TGTGCCAGCAGCTCCAGAATTAGCTCCTACAATGAGCAGTTCTTC. The entire variable domain, with the rest obtained from reference TRBV7-2 and TRBJ2-1, is as follows: GAGVSQSPSNKVTEKGKDVELRCDPISGHTALYWYRQSLGQGLEFLIYFQGNSAPDKSGLPSDRFSAERTGGSVSTLTIQRTQQEDSAVYLCASSSRISSYNEQFFGPGTRLTVL.

This rearrangement joins TRBV5-6 to TRBJ1-6; the match to TRBD1 covers 8 bases. V lost 4 bases and J lost 10; bases outside the gene matches: 7. CDR3 length equals 14 residues. Germline CDR1 and CDR2: SGHDT and YYEEEE. The CDR3 nucleotides read TGTGCCAGCAGCCCTGTGGACAGGGAATCACCCCTCCACTTT. Residues: CASSPVDRESPLHF.

The chain recombines TRBV5-1 with TRBJ2-5; a possible D gene is TRBD1 (5 bases). V was pared by 2 bases and J by 5 bases, with 13 bases between. This CDR3 has 14 amino acids. Germline CDR1 is SGHRS and CDR2 is YFSETQ. The CDR3 DNA reads as TGCGCCAGCAGCTTCATTGATCAGGGTGAGACCCAGTACTTC. It yields the protein CASSFIDQGETQYF. Drawing the rest from reference TRBV5-1 and TRBJ2-5, the complete variable domain is KAGVTQTPRYLIKTRGQQVTLSCSPISGHRSVSWYQQTPGQGLQFLFEYFSETQRNKGNFPGRFSGRQFSNSRSEMNVSTLELGDSALYLCASSFIDQGETQYFGPGTRLLVL.

The chain employs TRBV6-5 and TRBJ1-3; D unresolved. The CDR3 consists of 12 residues. CDR1 MNHEY and CDR2 SVGAGI come from the germline V gene. Trimming left V 7 bases short and J 0 bases short, with 4 bases between. The CDR3 DNA sequence: TGTGCCAGCACCGGCTCTGGAAACACCATATATTTT. This sequence encodes CASTGSGNTIYF.

This sequence joins TRBV4-1 and TRBJ1-4; D perhaps matches TRBD1 (5 bases). V lost 4 bases to trimming and J lost 5 bases, with 14 bases between them. The CDR3 is 15 amino acids. From germline, CDR1 is MGHRA and CDR2 YSYEKL. CDR3 nucleotides: TGCGCCAGCAGCCGTGTGGGGGGAAGCAATGAAAAACTGTTTTTT. Translation: CASSRVGGSNEKLFF.

This chain links TRBV4-2 with TRBJ2-5, with 8 bases lining up with TRBD2. The CDR3 contains 15 residues. Trimming removed 8 bases from V and 2 bases from J; junction bases left unmatched: 10. Per germline, CDR1 LGHNA and CDR2 YNFKEQ. The CDR3 DNA follows: TGTGCCAGCCGGGTTTCGGAGCGGGAGCAAGAGACCCAGTACTTC. Translation: CASRVSEREQETQYF.

The chain uses TRBV5-4 and TRBJ2-5; TRBD2 agrees at 13 bases. The germline CDR1 and CDR2 sequences are SGHNT and YYREEE (reference sequence). After removal of 2 bases from V and 5 bases from J, the junction contained 6 bases not matched to a gene. The CDR3 extends over 16 amino acids. This CDR3 is CASSLLAGGAFETQYF. DNA for the CDR3: TGTGCCAGCAGCTTACTAGCGGGGGGGGCTTTCGAGACCCAGTACTTC.

This rearrangement joins TRBV6-5 to TRBJ1-2; the D is unclear. Germline V CDR1 and CDR2: MNHEY, SVGAGI. With 6 bases removed from V and 5 bases from J, the gap between germline ends came to 7 bases. This CDR3 region has 11 residues. The CDR3 loop reads CASRWQYGYTF. DNA for the CDR3: TGTGCCAGCAGATGGCAGTATGGCTACACCTTC.

In DNA form, the CDR3 reads TGTGCCAGCAGTTCTCAGGGGGGTGATTCACCCCTCCACTTT. Its translation is CASSSQGGDSPLHF. The genes are TRBV6-6 and TRBJ1-6; 7 positions match TRBD1. Losses at the gene ends were 4 bases for V and 8 bases for J; bases not matched to a gene: 5. CDR1 and CDR2 (germline): MNHNY, SVGAGI (reference sequence). This CDR3 is 14 amino acids long.

V and J are TRBV5-1 and TRBJ2-7, with a tentative D call TRBD2 (6 bases). The length of the CDR3 is 17 residues. V lost 2 bases and J 0 bases, leaving 18 bases between the germline ends. Germline lookup yields CDR1 SGHRS and CDR2 YFSETQ. The CDR3 is CASSLPPGRGSSYEQYF. CDR3 DNA: TGCGCCAGCAGCTTACCCCCGGGACGGGGGAGCTCCTACGAGCAGTACTTC.

The chain combines TRBV30 with TRBJ1-5; TRBD1 is a possible D gene (5 bases). The CDR3 is 14 residues long. The ends were cut back, 0 bases at V and 9 bases at J, with 15 bases in the middle. Germline loops: CDR1 GTSNPN, CDR2 SVGIG (reference sequence). CDR3 sequence (DNA): TGTGCCTGGAGTGTACTCGCCTCGCAGGGGCCCCAGCATTTT. This encodes CAWSVLASQGPQHF.

The CDR3 sequence is CASSEAVDWHTEAFF. The CDR3 region has the DNA TGTGCCAGCAGTGAAGCCGTCGATTGGCACACTGAAGCTTTCTTT. V and J are TRBV6-1 and TRBJ1-1; D is unclear. Germline V CDR1 and CDR2: MNHNS, SASEGT. The CDR3 extends over 15 amino acids. V lost 0 bases, J lost 3 bases, and 11 bases lay in between.

The chain is built from TRBV6-4 and TRBJ1-4; a weak D match, TRBD1 (6 bases). The CDR3 has 18 residues. CDR1 and CDR2 from the germline V gene are MRHNA and SNTAGT. The CDR3 sequence: CVLLGTCPYRVHIEKLFF. The CDR3 DNA reads TGTGTCTTGCTGGGGACTTGCCCGTACAGGGTTCATATTGAAAAACTGTTTTTT.